This T cell receptor (beta chain) is drawn from a study of cytomegalovirus exposure and HLA in healthy donors. Overall study findings and caveats: What TCR beta sequences reportedly achieved was accurate prediction of HLA-A and HLA-B alleles in most subjects. Both high specificity and high sensitivity reportedly marked the classifier's diagnosis of cytomegalovirus status. V- and J-gene trimming of TCR beta was linked (in a later analysis) to a missense DCLRE1C variant. Near-uniform donor sequencing depth was presumed by presence/absence analyses.

The PCR had 60 Vbeta and 13 Jbeta primers. Method: immunoSEQ multiplex PCR; TCRdb's copy keeps in-frame clones and lacks some. The table lists approximately 170,000 clones, around 84% of them singletons, with around 2.6% in the top ten. This clone was picked up one time. Its antigen is as yet unknown. V gave up 2 bases and J gave up 8 bases, with 9 bases separating them. CDR1 MGHRA and CDR2 YSYEKL come from the germline V gene. The CDR3 extends over 13 amino acids. The rearrangement uses TRBV4-1 and TRBJ1-4; D ambiguous. Sequenced: PBMCs. The receptor was isolated from a young man in good health and CMV-seropositive. The CDR3 DNA reads as TGCGCCAGCAGCCAATATACTCGCGAAAAACTGTTTTTT. Residues: CASSQYTREKLFF.